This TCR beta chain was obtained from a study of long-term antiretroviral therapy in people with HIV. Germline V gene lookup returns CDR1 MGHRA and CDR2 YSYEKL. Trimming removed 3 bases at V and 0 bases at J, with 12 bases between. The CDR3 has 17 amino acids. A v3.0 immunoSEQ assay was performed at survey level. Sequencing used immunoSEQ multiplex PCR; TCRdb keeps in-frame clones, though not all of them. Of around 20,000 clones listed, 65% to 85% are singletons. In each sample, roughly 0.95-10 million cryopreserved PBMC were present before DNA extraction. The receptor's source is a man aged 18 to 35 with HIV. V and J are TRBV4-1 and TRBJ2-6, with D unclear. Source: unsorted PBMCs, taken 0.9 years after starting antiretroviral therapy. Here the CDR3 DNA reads TGCGCCAGCAGCCAGCCCCTCATCCCCTCTGGGGCCAACGTCCTGACTTTC. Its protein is CASSQPLIPSGANVLTF.